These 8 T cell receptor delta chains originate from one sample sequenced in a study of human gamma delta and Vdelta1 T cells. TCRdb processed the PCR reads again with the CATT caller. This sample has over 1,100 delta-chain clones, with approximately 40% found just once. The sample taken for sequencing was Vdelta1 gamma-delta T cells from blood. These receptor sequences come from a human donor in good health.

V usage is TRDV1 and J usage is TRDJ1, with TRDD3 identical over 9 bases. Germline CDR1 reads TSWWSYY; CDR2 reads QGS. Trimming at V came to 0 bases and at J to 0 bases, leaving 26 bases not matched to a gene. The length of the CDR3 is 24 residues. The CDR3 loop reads CALGELSFPKRTGGPPTHTDKLIF. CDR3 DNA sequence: TGTGCTCTTGGGGAACTCAGCTTCCCCAAACGTACTGGGGGACCCCCTACCCACACCGATAAACTCATCTTT.

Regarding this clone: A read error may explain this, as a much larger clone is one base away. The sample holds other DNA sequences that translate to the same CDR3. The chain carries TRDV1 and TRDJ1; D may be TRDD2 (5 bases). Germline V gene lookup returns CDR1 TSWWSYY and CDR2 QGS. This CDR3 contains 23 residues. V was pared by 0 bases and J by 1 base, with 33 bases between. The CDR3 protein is CALGELPTGYLALLRSPTDKLIF. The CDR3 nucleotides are TGTGCTCTTGGGGAACTGCCTACAGGGTATCTCGCTCTTCTACGCTCACCCACCGATAAACTCATCTTT.

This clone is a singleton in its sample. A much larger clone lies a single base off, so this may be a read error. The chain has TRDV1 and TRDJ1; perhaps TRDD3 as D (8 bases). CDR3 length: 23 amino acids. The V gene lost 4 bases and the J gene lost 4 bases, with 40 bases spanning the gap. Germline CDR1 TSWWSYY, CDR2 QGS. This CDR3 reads CALGAAVPTGTGGRRNWDDKLIF. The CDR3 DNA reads TGTGCTCTTGGGGCGGCGGTTCCTACAGGTACTGGGGGGCGAAGGAATTGGGACGATAAACTCATCTTT.

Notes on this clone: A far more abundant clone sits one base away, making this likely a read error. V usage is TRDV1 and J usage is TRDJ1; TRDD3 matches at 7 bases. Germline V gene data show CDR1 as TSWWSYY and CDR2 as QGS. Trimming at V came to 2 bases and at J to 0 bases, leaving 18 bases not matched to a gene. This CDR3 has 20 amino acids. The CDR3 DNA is TGTGCTCTTGGGGAAGTCCCACTGGCGGCTGGGGGGTTTTACACCGATAAACTCATCTTT. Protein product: CALGEVPLAAGGFYTDKLIF.

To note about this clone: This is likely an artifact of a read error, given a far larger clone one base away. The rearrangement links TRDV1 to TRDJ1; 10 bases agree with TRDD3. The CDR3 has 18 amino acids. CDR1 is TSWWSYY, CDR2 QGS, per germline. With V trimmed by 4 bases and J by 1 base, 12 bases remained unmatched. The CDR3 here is CALGGLGWGITATDKLIF. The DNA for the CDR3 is TGTGCTCTTGGGGGCCTAGGCTGGGGGATAACGGCCACCGATAAACTCATCTTT.

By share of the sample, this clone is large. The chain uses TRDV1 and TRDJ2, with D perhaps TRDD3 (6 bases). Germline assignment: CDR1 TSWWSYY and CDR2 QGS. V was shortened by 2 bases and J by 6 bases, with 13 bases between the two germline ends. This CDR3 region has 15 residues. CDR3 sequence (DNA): TGTGCTCTTGGGGAATTTAGGGGGAGGGCAGCACAACTCTTCTTT. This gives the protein CALGEFRGRAAQLFF.

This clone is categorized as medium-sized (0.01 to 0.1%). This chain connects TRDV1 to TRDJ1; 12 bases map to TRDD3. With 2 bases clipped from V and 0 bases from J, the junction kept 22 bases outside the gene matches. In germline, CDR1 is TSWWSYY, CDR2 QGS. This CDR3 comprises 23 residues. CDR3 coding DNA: TGTGCTCTTGGGGAAACCCCTCCTAAGTTCGGGGACTGGGGGATACCGTACACCGATAAACTCATCTTT. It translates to CALGETPPKFGDWGIPYTDKLIF.

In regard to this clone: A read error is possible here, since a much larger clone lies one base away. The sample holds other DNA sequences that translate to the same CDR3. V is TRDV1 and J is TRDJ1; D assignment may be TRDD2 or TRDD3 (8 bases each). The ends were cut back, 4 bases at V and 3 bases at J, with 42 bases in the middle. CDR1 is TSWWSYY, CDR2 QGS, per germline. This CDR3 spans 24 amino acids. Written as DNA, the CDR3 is TGTGCTCTTGGGGTACCACCTGGACTTCCTACCATACCTTTTACTGGGGGGATGCCCGATAAACTCATCTTT. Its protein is CALGVPPGLPTIPFTGGMPDKLIF.